The 5 T cell receptor beta chains listed next were all sequenced from one sample in a study of blood T cell repertoires in COVID-19. Method: immunoSEQ multiplex PCR; TCRdb's copy keeps in-frame clones and lacks some. The table records about 270,000 clones, 80% to 90% of them present only once. The sample comprised PBMCs or T cells enriched from blood (not recorded which). The origin of the receptors is a young woman who had recovered from COVID-19.

This chain joins TRBV2 and TRBJ2-3; 7 bases are shared with TRBD2. V shed 7 bases and J 0 bases; nucleotides not matched to a gene: 10. CDR1 SNHLY and CDR2 FYNNEI come from the germline V gene. CDR3 length: 16 residues. The CDR3, as DNA: TGTGCCAGCAACCAGATATTAGCGGGTAGCACAGATACGCAGTATTTT. This gives the protein CASNQILAGSTDTQYF.

The rearrangement uses TRBV30 and TRBJ1-2; D not certain. The CDR3 has 15 residues. V dropped 0 bases and J dropped 4 bases, with 15 bases sitting between them. Per germline, CDR1 GTSNPN and CDR2 SVGIG (reference sequence). CDR3 region: CAWSVAILSGYGYTF. The CDR3 DNA is TGTGCCTGGAGTGTGGCCATCCTTTCGGGCTATGGCTACACCTTC.

The chain uses TRBV7-6 and TRBJ1-4; weak D call: TRBD1 (6 bases). The V end was cut by 2 bases, the J end by 0 bases, with 13 bases between. Germline assignment: CDR1 SGHVS and CDR2 FNYEAQ. CDR3 size: 17 residues. CDR3 sequence (DNA): TGTGCCAGCAGCTTATATCAGGCAGGGGCAACTAATGAAAAACTGTTTTTT. This gives the protein CASSLYQAGATNEKLFF. Based on the CDR3 plus reference TRBV7-6 and TRBJ1-4, the full variable domain is GAGVSQSPRYKVTKRGQDVALRCDPISGHVSLYWYRQALGQGPEFLTYFNYEAQQDKSGLPNDRFSAERPEGSISTLTIQRTEQRDSAMYRCASSLYQAGATNEKLFFGSGTQLSVL.

With regard to this clone: Compared with germline, one end of the junction differs, possibly owing to a read error. The chain has TRBV5-6 and TRBJ1-6, with no clear D. Germline V gives CDR1 SGHDT, CDR2 YYEEEE. This CDR3 is built from 13 residues. In DNA form, the CDR3 reads TGTGCCAGCAGCTTGGGGTATAGTTCACCCCTCCACTTT. It codes for CASSLGYSSPLHF.

J is TRBJ1-2 and V is TRBV2; 7 nucleotides match TRBD1. The germline CDR1 and CDR2 sequences are SNHLY and FYNNEI. The V gene end was trimmed by 6 bases and the J gene end by 6 bases; junction bases not matched to a gene: 4. The CDR3 sequence is 12 residues long. CDR3 sequence reads: CASRSGQDGYTF. CDR3 sequence (DNA): TGTGCCAGCAGATCAGGACAGGATGGCTACACCTTC.